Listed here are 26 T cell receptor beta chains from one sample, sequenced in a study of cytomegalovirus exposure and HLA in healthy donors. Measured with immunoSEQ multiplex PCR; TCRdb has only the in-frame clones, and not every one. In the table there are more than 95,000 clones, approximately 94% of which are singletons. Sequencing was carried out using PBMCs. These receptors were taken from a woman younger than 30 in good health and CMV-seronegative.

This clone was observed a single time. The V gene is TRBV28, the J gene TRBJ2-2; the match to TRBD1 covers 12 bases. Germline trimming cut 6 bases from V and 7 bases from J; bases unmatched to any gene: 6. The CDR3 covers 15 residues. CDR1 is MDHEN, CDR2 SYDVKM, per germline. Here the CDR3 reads CASSQGQGAIGELFF. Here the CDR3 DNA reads TGTGCCAGCAGCCAGGGACAGGGGGCGATCGGGGAGCTGTTTTTT.

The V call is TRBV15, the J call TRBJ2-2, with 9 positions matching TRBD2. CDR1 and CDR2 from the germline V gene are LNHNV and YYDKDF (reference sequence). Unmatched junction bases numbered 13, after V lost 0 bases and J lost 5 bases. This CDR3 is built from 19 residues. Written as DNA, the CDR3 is TGTGCCACCAGCAGAGAGGGTTTCGGGGAGCGGGAGGAGACCGGGGAGCTGTTTTTT. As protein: CATSREGFGEREETGELFF.

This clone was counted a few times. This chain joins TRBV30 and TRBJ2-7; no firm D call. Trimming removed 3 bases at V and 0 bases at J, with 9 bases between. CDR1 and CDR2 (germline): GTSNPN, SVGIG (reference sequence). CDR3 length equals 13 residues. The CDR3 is CAWRRVDSYEQYF. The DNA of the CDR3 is TGTGCCTGGAGGCGCGTCGACTCCTACGAGCAGTACTTC.

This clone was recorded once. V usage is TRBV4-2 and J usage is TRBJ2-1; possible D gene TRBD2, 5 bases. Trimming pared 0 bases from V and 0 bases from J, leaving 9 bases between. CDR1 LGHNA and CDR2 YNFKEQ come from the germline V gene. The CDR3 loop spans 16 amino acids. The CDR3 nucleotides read TGTGCCAGCAGCCAAGATGAGGGCAGCTCCTACAATGAGCAGTTCTTC. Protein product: CASSQDEGSSYNEQFF.

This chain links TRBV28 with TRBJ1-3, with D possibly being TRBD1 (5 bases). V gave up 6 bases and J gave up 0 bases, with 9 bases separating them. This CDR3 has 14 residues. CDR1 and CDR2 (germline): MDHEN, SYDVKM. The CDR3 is CASRTANSGNTIYF. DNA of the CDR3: TGTGCCAGCAGGACAGCGAACTCTGGAAACACCATATATTTT.

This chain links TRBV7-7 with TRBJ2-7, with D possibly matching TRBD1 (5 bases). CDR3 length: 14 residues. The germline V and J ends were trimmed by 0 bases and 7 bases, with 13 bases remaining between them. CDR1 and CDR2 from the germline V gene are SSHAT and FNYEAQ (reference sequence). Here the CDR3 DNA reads TGTGCCAGCAGCTTAGCAAAGGGGCTTGGGGAGCAGTACTTC. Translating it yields CASSLAKGLGEQYF.

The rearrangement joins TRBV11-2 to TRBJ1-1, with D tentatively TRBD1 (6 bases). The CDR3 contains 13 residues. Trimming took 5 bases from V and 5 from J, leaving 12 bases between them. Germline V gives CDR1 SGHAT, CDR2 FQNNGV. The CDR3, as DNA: TGTGCCAGCAGCCCGGGAGGGACAACTGAAGCTTTCTTT. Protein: CASSPGGTTEAFF.

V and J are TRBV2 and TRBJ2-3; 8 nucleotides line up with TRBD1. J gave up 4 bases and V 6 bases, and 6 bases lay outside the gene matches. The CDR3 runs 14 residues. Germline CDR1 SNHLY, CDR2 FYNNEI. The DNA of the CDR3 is TGTGCCAGCAGAGACAGGGGCGGGGCAGATACGCAGTATTTT. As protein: CASRDRGGADTQYF. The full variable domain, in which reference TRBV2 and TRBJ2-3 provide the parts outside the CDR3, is EPEVTQTPSHQVTQMGQEVILRCVPISNHLYFYWYRQILGQKVEFLVSFYNNEISEKSEIFDDQFSVERPDGSNFTLKIRSTKLEDSAMYFCASRDRGGADTQYFGPGTRLTVL.

The CDR3 DNA sequence: TGTGCCAGCAGCCTCACAGGGGGTGGTGGGGAGCTGTTTTTT. Its protein is CASSLTGGGGELFF. The chain couples TRBV5-5 to TRBJ2-2; 8 bases align to TRBD1. This CDR3 region has 14 residues. Germline-derived CDR1 and CDR2 are SGHKS and YYEKEE (reference sequence). With V trimmed by 4 bases and J by 8 bases, 7 bases remained unmatched.

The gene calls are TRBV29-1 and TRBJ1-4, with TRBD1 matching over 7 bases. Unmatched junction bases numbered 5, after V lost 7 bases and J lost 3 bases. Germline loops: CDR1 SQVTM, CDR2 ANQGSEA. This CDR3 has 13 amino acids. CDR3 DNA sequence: TGCAGCGCTCGAGGGGGCCCTAATGAAAAACTGTTTTTT. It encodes CSARGGPNEKLFF.

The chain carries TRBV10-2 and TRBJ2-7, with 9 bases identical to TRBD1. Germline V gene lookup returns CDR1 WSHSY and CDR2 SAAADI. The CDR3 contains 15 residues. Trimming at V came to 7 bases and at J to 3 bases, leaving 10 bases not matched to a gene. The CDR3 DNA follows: TGCGCCAGCACCTTATTCCGGGACAGGGTCTACGAGCAGTACTTC. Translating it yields CASTLFRDRVYEQYF.

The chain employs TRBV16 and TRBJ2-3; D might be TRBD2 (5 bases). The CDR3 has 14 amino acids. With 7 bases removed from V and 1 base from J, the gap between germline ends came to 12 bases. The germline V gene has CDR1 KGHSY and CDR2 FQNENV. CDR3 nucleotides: TGTGCCAGCACCCATGGGGAGCGCACAGATACGCAGTATTTT. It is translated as CASTHGERTDTQYF. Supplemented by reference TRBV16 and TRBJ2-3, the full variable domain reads GEEVAQTPKHLVRGEGQKAKLYCAPIKGHSYVFWYQQVLKNEFKFLISFQNENVFDETGMPKERFSAKCLPNSPCSLEIQATKLEDSAVYFCASTHGERTDTQYFGPGTRLTVL.

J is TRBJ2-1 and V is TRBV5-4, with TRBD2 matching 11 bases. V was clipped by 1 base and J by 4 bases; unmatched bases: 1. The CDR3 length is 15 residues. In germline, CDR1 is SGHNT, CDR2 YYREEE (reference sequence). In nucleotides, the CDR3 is TGTGCCAGCAGCTTGCCTAGCGGGAGGTACAATGAGCAGTTCTTC. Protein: CASSLPSGRYNEQFF.

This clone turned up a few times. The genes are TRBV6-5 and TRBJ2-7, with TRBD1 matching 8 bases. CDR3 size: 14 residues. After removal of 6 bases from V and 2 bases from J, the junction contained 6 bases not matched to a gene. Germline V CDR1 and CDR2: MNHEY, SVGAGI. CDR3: CASRPQGAAYEQYF. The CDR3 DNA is TGTGCCAGCAGACCGCAGGGGGCGGCCTACGAGCAGTACTTC.

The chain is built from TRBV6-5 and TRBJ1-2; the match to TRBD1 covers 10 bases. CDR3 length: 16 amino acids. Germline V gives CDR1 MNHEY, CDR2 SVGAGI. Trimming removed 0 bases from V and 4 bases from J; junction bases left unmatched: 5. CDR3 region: CASSYSGQGVPYGYTF. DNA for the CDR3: TGTGCCAGCAGTTACTCAGGACAGGGGGTACCCTATGGCTACACCTTC.

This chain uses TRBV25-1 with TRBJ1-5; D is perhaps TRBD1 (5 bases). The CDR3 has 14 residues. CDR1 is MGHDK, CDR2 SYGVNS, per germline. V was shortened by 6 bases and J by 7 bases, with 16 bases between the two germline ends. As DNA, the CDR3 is TGTGCCAGCAGCCGGGACTCCGAGATCCAGCCCCAGCATTTT. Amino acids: CASSRDSEIQPQHF.

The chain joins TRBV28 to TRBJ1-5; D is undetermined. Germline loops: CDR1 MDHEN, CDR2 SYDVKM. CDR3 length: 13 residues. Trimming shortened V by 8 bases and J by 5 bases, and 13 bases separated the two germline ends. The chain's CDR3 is CASSKSRDQPQHF. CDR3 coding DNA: TGTGCCAGCTCCAAATCTCGGGATCAGCCCCAGCATTTT.

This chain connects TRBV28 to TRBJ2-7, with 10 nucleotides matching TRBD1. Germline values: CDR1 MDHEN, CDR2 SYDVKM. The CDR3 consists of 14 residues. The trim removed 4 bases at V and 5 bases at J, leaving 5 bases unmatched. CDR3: CASSSGQGWHEQYF. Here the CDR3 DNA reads TGTGCCAGCAGTTCGGGACAGGGGTGGCACGAGCAGTACTTC.

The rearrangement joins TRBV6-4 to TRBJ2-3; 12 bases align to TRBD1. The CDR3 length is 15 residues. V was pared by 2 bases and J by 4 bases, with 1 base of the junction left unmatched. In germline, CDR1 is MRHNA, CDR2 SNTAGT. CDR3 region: CASSDGTGGADTQYF. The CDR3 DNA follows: TGTGCCAGCAGTGACGGGACAGGGGGCGCAGATACGCAGTATTTT.

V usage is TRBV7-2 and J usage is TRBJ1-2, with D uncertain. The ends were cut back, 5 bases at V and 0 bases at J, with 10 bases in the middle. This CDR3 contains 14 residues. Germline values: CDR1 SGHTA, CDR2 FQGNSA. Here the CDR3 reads CASSVEAANYGYTF. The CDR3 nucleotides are TGTGCCAGCAGCGTAGAAGCGGCTAACTATGGCTACACCTTC.

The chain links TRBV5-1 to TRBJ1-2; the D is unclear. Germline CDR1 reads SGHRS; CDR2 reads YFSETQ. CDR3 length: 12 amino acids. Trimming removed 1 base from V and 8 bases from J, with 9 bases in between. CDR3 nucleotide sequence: TGCGCCAGCAGCTTGACCGGGAAGGGCTACACCTTC. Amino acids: CASSLTGKGYTF. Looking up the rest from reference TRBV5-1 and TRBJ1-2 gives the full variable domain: KAGVTQTPRYLIKTRGQQVTLSCSPISGHRSVSWYQQTPGQGLQFLFEYFSETQRNKGNFPGRFSGRQFSNSRSEMNVSTLELGDSALYLCASSLTGKGYTFGSGTRLTVV.

This CDR3 is CASSLARGTYTDTQYF. The CDR3 bases are TGTGCCAGCAGCTTGGCCAGGGGGACATACACAGATACGCAGTATTTT. The chain recombines TRBV5-4 with TRBJ2-3, with 7 nucleotides matching TRBD1. Germline V lookup: CDR1 SGHNT, CDR2 YYREEE (reference sequence). The ends lost 0 bases at V and 2 bases at J; junction bases unmatched: 6. The length of the CDR3 is 16 residues.

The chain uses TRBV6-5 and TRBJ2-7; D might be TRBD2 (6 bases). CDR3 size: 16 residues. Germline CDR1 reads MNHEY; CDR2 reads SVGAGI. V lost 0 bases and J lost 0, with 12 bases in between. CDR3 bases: TGTGCCAGCAGTTACTCGATTGCGGGGCCCTCCTACGAGCAGTACTTC. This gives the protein CASSYSIAGPSYEQYF.

In DNA, the CDR3 is TGTGCCAGCAGTGAAGCGCTAGGGGGTTCGTACGAGCAGTACTTC. Its protein is CASSEALGGSYEQYF. V and J are TRBV6-1 and TRBJ2-7; D is perhaps TRBD1 (6 bases). Deletions cut 0 bases from V and 4 bases from J, with 13 bases between. The germline gives CDR1 MNHNS, CDR2 SASEGT. This CDR3 has 15 residues.

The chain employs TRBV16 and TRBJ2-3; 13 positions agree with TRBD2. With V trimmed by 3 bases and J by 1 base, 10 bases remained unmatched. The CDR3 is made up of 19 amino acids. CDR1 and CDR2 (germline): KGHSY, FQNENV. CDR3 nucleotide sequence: TGTGCCAGCAGCCATCGACCTGGACTAGCGGGAGTTGGCACAGATACGCAGTATTTT. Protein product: CASSHRPGLAGVGTDTQYF. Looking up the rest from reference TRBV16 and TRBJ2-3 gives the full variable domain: GEEVAQTPKHLVRGEGQKAKLYCAPIKGHSYVFWYQQVLKNEFKFLISFQNENVFDETGMPKERFSAKCLPNSPCSLEIQATKLEDSAVYFCASSHRPGLAGVGTDTQYFGPGTRLTVL.

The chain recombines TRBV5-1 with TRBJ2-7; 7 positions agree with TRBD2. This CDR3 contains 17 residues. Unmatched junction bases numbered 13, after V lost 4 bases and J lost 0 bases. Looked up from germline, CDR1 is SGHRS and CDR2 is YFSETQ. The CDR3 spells CASSQQPLAEISYEQYF. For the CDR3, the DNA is TGCGCCAGCAGCCAGCAACCCCTAGCGGAAATCTCCTACGAGCAGTACTTC.